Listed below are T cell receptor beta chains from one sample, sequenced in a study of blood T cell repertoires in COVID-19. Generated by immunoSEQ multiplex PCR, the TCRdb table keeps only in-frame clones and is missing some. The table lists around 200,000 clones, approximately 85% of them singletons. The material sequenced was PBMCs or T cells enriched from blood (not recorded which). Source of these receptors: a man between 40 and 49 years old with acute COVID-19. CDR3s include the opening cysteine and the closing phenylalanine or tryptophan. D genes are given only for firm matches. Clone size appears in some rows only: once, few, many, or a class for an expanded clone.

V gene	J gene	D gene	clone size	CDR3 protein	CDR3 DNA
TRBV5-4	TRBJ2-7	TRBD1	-	CASSVGTGPYEQYF	TGTGCCAGCAGCGTCGGGACAGGGCCCTACGAGCAGTACTTC
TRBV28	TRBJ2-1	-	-	CASRLSHSYNEQFF	TGTGCCAGCAGGCTTAGTCACTCCTACAATGAGCAGTTCTTC
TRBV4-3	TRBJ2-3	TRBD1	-	CASSQAGTGGGDTQYF	TGCGCCAGCAGCCAAGCCGGGACAGGGGGTGGAGATACGCAGTATTTT
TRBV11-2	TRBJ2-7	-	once	CASSRTYEQYF	TGTGCCAGCAGTCGTACCTACGAGCAGTACTTC
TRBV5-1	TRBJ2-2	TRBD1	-	CASSLGQGNTGELFF	TGCGCCAGCAGCTTGGGACAGGGTAACACCGGGGAGCTGTTTTTT
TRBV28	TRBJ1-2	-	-	CASSRQQGAYGYTF	TGTGCCAGCAGTAGGCAACAGGGAGCCTATGGCTACACCTTC
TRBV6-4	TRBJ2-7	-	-	CASSVTGSSPWEQYF	TGTGCCAGCAGCGTTACCGGGAGCTCCCCGTGGGAGCAGTACTTC
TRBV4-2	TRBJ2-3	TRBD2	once	CASSLSGRASGSSTDTQYF	TGTGCCAGCAGCCTGTCGGGTAGGGCTAGCGGGTCCAGCACAGATACGCAGTATTTT
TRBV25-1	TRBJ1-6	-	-	CASSRSNSPLHF	TGTGCCAGCAGTCGGTCAAATTCACCCCTCCACTTT
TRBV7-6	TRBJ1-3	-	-	CASSLVAGNTIYF	TGTGCCAGCAGCTTAGTAGCTGGAAACACCATATATTTT
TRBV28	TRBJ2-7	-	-	CASSSAMRYEQYF	TGTGCCAGCAGTTCCGCCATGAGGTACGAGCAGTACTTC
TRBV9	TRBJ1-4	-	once	CASSSRPDEKLFF	TGTGCCAGCAGCTCTCGTCCGGATGAAAAACTGTTTTTT
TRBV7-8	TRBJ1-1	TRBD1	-	CASRQDRVATEAFF	TGTGCCAGCAGACAGGACAGGGTAGCCACTGAAGCTTTCTTT
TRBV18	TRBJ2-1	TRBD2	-	CASSPNSGSSYNEQFF	TGTGCCAGCTCACCGAACAGCGGGAGCTCCTACAATGAGCAGTTCTTC
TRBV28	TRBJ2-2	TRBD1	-	CASNSGTGPPGELFF	TGTGCCAGCAACTCCGGGACAGGGCCCCCCGGGGAGCTGTTTTTT
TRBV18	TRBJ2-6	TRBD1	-	CASSPSQGVTSGANVLTF	TGTGCCAGCTCACCAAGTCAGGGGGTTACCTCTGGGGCCAACGTCCTGACTTTC
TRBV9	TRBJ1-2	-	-	CASSVESSDYGYTF	TGTGCCAGCAGCGTAGAGTCCAGTGACTATGGCTACACCTTC
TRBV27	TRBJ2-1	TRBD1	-	CASSWGQGFNEQFF	TGTGCCAGCAGTTGGGGACAGGGATTCAATGAGCAGTTCTTC
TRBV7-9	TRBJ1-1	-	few	CASSLDFSEAFF	TGTGCCAGCAGCTTGGACTTTTCGGAAGCTTTCTTT
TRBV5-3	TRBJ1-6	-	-	CARSLRSSYNSPLHF	TGTGCCAGAAGCTTGAGGAGCTCCTATAATTCACCCCTCCACTTT
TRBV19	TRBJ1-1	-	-	CASSPRALSGNTEAFF	TGTGCCAGTAGTCCCCGAGCCCTATCGGGGAACACTGAAGCTTTCTTT
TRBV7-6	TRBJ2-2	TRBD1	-	CASSYTSWARQGAGELFF	TGTGCCAGCAGCTACACTAGCTGGGCACGACAGGGGGCCGGGGAGCTGTTTTTT
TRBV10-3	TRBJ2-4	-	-	CAISESGGTGKNIQYF	TGTGCCATCAGTGAGTCTGGCGGGACCGGGAAAAACATTCAGTACTTC
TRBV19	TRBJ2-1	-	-	CASSSSGYNEQFF	TGTGCCAGTAGTTCTAGTGGGTACAATGAGCAGTTCTTC
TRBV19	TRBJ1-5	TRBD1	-	CASSIVPTGGLSNQPQHF	TGTGCCAGTAGTATAGTCCCCACAGGGGGTCTAAGCAATCAGCCCCAGCATTTT
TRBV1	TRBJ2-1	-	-	CTSSQEALAETYNEQFF	TGCACCAGCAGCCAAGAAGCGCTAGCGGAAACTTACAATGAGCAGTTCTTC
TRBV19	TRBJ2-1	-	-	CASSFDSSSYNEQFF	TGTGCCAGTAGTTTTGACTCGAGCTCCTACAATGAGCAGTTCTTC
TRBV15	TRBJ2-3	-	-	CATSRGIRGRRADTQYF	TGTGCCACCAGCAGAGGAATTCGGGGGAGGAGGGCAGATACGCAGTATTTT
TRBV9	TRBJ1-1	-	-	CASSALRSTEAFF	TGTGCCAGCAGCGCCCTGCGGTCCACTGAAGCTTTCTTT
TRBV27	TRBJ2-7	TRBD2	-	CASKWGSGRIGNEQYF	TGTGCCAGCAAATGGGGTAGCGGGAGAATCGGCAACGAGCAGTACTTC
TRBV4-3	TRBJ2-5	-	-	CASSQDREETQYF	TGCGCCAGCAGCCAAGATCGTGAAGAGACCCAGTACTTC
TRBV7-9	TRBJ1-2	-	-	CASSPQDYGYTF	TGTGCCAGCAGCCCACAGGATTATGGCTACACCTTC
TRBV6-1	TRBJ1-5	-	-	CASSEASGGNQPQHF	TGTGCCAGCAGTGAAGCTTCAGGGGGCAATCAGCCCCAGCATTTT